Sequencing of this T cell receptor beta chain was carried out in a study of cytomegalovirus exposure and HLA in healthy donors. PCR used 60 Vbeta primers and 13 Jbeta primers. Generated by immunoSEQ multiplex PCR, the TCRdb table keeps only in-frame clones and is missing some. The table has tens of thousands of clones, roughly four fifths seen once. The sequenced sample was PBMCs. This TCR was sampled from a woman in her twenties or thirties in good health and CMV-seropositive.

The DNA for the CDR3 is TGCGCCAGCAGTGAGGGCCAGGGGGCGGCTGAAGCTTTCTTT. Encoded protein: CASSEGQGAAEAFF. The chain couples TRBV10-1 to TRBJ1-1; 8 bases agree with TRBD1. This CDR3 has 14 amino acids. Germline lookup yields CDR1 WNHNN and CDR2 SYGVQD (reference sequence). J was trimmed by 6 bases and V by 2 bases; bases with no gene match: 5.